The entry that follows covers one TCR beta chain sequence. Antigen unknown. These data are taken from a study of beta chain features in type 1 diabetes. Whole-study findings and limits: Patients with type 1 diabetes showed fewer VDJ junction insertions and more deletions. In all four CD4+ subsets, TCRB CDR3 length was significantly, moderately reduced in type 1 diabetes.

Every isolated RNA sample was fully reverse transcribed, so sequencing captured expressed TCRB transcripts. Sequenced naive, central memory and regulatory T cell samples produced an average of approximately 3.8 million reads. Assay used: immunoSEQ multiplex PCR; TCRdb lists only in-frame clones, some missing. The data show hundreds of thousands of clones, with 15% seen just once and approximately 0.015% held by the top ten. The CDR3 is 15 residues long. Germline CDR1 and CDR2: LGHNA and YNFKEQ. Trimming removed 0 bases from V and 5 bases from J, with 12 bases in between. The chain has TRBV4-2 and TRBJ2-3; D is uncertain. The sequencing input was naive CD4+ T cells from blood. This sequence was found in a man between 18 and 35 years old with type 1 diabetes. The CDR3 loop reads CASSQDWAALDTQYF. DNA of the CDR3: TGTGCCAGCAGCCAAGACTGGGCCGCTCTAGATACGCAGTATTTT.